These 26 T cell receptor beta chains were all obtained from the same sample, sequenced in a study of T-cell reconstitution after alpha-beta-depleted transplantation in children. The library targeted TCRbeta and was prepared with unique molecular identifiers. TCRdb ran MiXCR on the PCR reads and lists one entry per CDR3 protein. The sample has some 300,000 distinct CDR3 sequences, 6% to 10% seen once. Study outcomes and limitations: When one year had passed after transplant, most T-cell counts and diversity came from newly produced T cells.

No antigen has been assigned to these receptors. Source: peripheral blood, taken 360 days after TCRalphabeta/CD19-depleted stem cell transplant. The receptors stem from a female patient aged 2 to 10 who had a stem cell transplant for Fanconi anemia, so the T cells may come from the graft donor.

This clonotype was detected ten times or more. CDR3 nucleotides: TGTGCCAGCAGTCCGCCTAGCGGGGGGGCTCCCTACAATGAGCAGTTCTTC. Amino acids: CASSPPSGGAPYNEQFF. J is TRBJ2-1 and V is TRBV12-3 or TRBV12-4; 12 positions agree with TRBD2. CDR3 length: 17 amino acids. Trimming removed 5 bases from V and 2 bases from J; junction bases left unmatched: 7.

This clonotype was detected ten times or more. The chain employs TRBV7-9 and TRBJ2-3; possibly TRBD2 for D (6 bases). Germline CDR1 is SEHNR and CDR2 is FQNEAQ (reference sequence). CDR3 length: 11 residues. Deletions cut 7 bases from V and 8 bases from J, with 10 bases between. The CDR3 DNA reads as TGTGCCAGCACCCTGGGGGGTACGCAGTATTTT. Translation gives CASTLGGTQYF.

This clonotype has at least ten counts. The chain combines TRBV12-3 or TRBV12-4 with TRBJ1-4; D gene ambiguous. The CDR3 extends over 17 amino acids. The ends were cut back, 0 bases at V and 5 bases at J, with 16 bases in the middle. Here the CDR3 reads CASSLALSGSTNEKLFF. The CDR3, as DNA: TGTGCCAGCAGTTTAGCGCTCTCGGGGTCGACGAATGAAAAACTGTTTTTT.

The V call is TRBV10-3, the J call TRBJ2-1, with D tentatively TRBD1 or TRBD2 (5 bases each). V lost 6 bases, J lost 5 bases, and 14 bases lay in between. The length of the CDR3 is 14 residues. Per germline, CDR1 ENHRY and CDR2 SYGVKD. As DNA, the CDR3 is TGTGCCATCAGGGGGGACCTGGGCCACAATGAGCAGTTCTTC. Translation: CAIRGDLGHNEQFF.

This clonotype was recorded many times. This rearrangement joins TRBV20-1 to TRBJ2-7; TRBD2 aligns across 8 bases. CDR3 length equals 14 residues. CDR1 DFQATT and CDR2 SNEGSKA come from the germline V gene (reference sequence). V was clipped by 3 bases and J by 7 bases; unmatched bases: 11. This CDR3 reads CSASNPSGLGEQYF. For the CDR3, the DNA is TGCAGTGCTAGTAATCCTAGCGGGCTGGGGGAGCAGTACTTC.

This clonotype was counted a few times. V gene TRBV6-2 or TRBV6-3 combines with J gene TRBJ2-7; no clear D gene. The CDR3 extends over 12 amino acids. Germline V gene data show CDR1 as MNHEY and CDR2 as SVGEGT. Trimming removed 2 bases from V and 3 bases from J, with 5 bases in between. The CDR3 spells CASSYPDYEQYV. The CDR3 coding sequence is TGTGCCAGCAGTTACCCTGACTACGAGCAGTACGTC.

This clonotype has just a few counts. The rearrangement joins TRBV5-1 to TRBJ2-2; tentatively, D is TRBD1 or TRBD2 (5 bases each). The CDR3 sequence is 14 residues long. Germline loops: CDR1 SGHRS, CDR2 YFSETQ. V lost 4 bases, J lost 6 bases, and 13 bases lay in between. The CDR3 region is CASSGWDVSGELFF. The DNA for the CDR3 is TGCGCCAGCAGCGGATGGGACGTTTCCGGGGAGCTGTTTTTT.

This clonotype was recorded a few times. This chain links TRBV6-6 with TRBJ2-7; the D is unclear. V lost 5 bases to trimming and J lost 5 bases, with 7 bases between them. This CDR3 region has 11 residues. Germline V gene sequence: CDR1 MNHNY, CDR2 SVGAGI (reference sequence). DNA for the CDR3: TGTGCCAGCAGTCGGCGCGACGAGCAGTACTTC. Translating it yields CASSRRDEQYF.

This clonotype was counted ten times or more. The CDR3 here is CASSPGDLNTEAFF. The CDR3 DNA is TGTGCCAGCAGCCCCGGGGACCTGAACACTGAAGCTTTCTTT. The rearrangement joins TRBV27 to TRBJ1-1, with D perhaps TRBD1 (5 bases). Looked up from germline, CDR1 is MNHEY and CDR2 is SMNVEV (reference sequence). Trimming removed 6 bases at V and 0 bases at J, with 11 bases between. This CDR3 contains 14 residues.

The chain joins TRBV2 to TRBJ2-7; 9 bases agree with TRBD1. This CDR3 has 14 residues. In germline, CDR1 is SNHLY, CDR2 FYNNEI. V trimming: 3 bases; J trimming: 4 bases; junction bases outside the gene matches: 4. The CDR3 DNA reads as TGTGCCAGCAGTGATGTGGGACAGGGATACGAGCAGTACTTC. Translating it yields CASSDVGQGYEQYF.

This clonotype was seen at least ten times. The chain employs TRBV12-3 or TRBV12-4 and TRBJ2-1; 7 bases match TRBD1. J lost 0 bases, V lost 3 bases, and 2 bases had no gene match. This CDR3 is built from 15 residues. CDR3 residues: CASSFGDSSYNEQFF. The CDR3 DNA is TGTGCCAGCAGTTTTGGGGACAGCTCCTACAATGAGCAGTTCTTC.

This clonotype occurred a few times. CDR3 bases: TGTGCCAGCAGTGCGCTCAGGGACGGAGACTACGAGCAGTACTTC. The encoded protein is CASSALRDGDYEQYF. This rearrangement joins TRBV2 to TRBJ2-7; the D gene could be TRBD1 or TRBD2 (5 bases each). The V gene's germline CDR1 is SNHLY and CDR2 FYNNEI. The CDR3 totals 15 residues. V shed 4 bases and J shed 3 bases, with 16 bases lying between them.

This clonotype came up many times. The CDR3 bases are TGTGCCAGCAGCAAGGACAGGGGCTGGACTGAAGCTTTCTTT. Translated, it gives CASSKDRGWTEAFF. The chain carries TRBV6-2 or TRBV6-3 and TRBJ1-1; TRBD1 matches 9 bases. Per the germline V gene, CDR1 is MNHEY and CDR2 is SVGEGT. J gave up 5 bases and V 6 bases, and 7 bases lay outside the gene matches. This CDR3 is 14 amino acids long.

The table lists this clonotype with a few counts. This rearrangement joins TRBV7-3 to TRBJ2-1; 12 bases match TRBD2. This CDR3 is built from 16 residues. Germline V CDR1 and CDR2: SGHTA, FQGTGA. After removal of 5 bases from V and 2 bases from J, the junction contained 4 bases not matched to a gene. CDR3 sequence: CASSVLAGGPYNEQFF. CDR3 DNA: TGTGCCAGCAGCGTACTAGCGGGGGGCCCCTACAATGAGCAGTTCTTC.

The CDR3 loop is CATRTSMAVGSYNEQFF. The CDR3 DNA reads as TGTGCCACCCGAACCTCAATGGCGGTAGGCTCCTACAATGAGCAGTTCTTC. The rearrangement uses TRBV6-5 and TRBJ2-1, with D uncertain. Germline V gene data show CDR1 as MNHEY and CDR2 as SVGAGI. The CDR3 has 17 amino acids. Trimming pared 10 bases from V and 0 bases from J, leaving 22 bases between.

This clonotype was picked up many times. The gene calls are TRBV27 and TRBJ2-3; 9 positions match TRBD1. This CDR3 is built from 14 residues. Germline lookup yields CDR1 MNHEY and CDR2 SMNVEV (reference sequence). With 6 bases clipped from V and 5 bases from J, the junction kept 6 bases outside the gene matches. CDR3 protein: CASREQGARDTQYF. The CDR3 nucleotides read TGTGCCAGCAGAGAACAGGGGGCGCGAGATACGCAGTATTTT.

At least ten counts were recorded for this clonotype. V usage is TRBV5-1 and J usage is TRBJ2-1; 8 bases align to TRBD1. The CDR3 spans 15 residues. Looked up from germline, CDR1 is SGHRS and CDR2 is YFSETQ. After removal of 5 bases from V and 4 bases from J, the junction contained 8 bases not matched to a gene. The CDR3 here is CASSNPRGHYNEQFF. The DNA for the CDR3 is TGCGCCAGCAGTAACCCCAGGGGGCATTACAATGAGCAGTTCTTC.

The rearrangement uses TRBV7-2 and TRBJ1-1, with a tentative D call TRBD1 (6 bases). The CDR3 loop spans 15 amino acids. Per the germline V gene, CDR1 is SGHTA and CDR2 is FQGNSA. Trimming left V 2 bases short and J 11 bases short, with 21 bases between. This CDR3 reads CASSLFWGGQGLAFF. The DNA of the CDR3 is TGTGCCAGCAGCTTATTCTGGGGGGGACAAGGTCTGGCTTTCTTT.

The genes are TRBV5-1 and TRBJ2-5; no firm D call. Trimming took 4 bases from V and 4 from J, leaving 11 bases between them. CDR3 size: 13 residues. Germline loops: CDR1 SGHRS, CDR2 YFSETQ. Written as DNA, the CDR3 is TGCGCCAGCAGCGCAAACGGTCCAGAGACCCAGTACTTC. Protein sequence: CASSANGPETQYF.

This clonotype was observed a few times. V usage is TRBV2 and J usage is TRBJ2-7; 7 nucleotides line up with TRBD1. Germline trimming cut 3 bases from V and 2 bases from J; bases unmatched to any gene: 7. From germline, CDR1 is SNHLY and CDR2 FYNNEI. This CDR3 is built from 15 residues. CDR3 sequence reads: CASSDPGQKTYEQYF. The CDR3 bases are TGTGCCAGCAGTGATCCGGGACAGAAAACCTACGAGCAGTACTTC.

This clonotype showed up many times. The rearrangement links TRBV12-3 or TRBV12-4 to TRBJ1-3, with 8 bases matching TRBD1. The CDR3 runs 16 residues. The junction had 10 bases not matched to a gene; V was cut back by 4 bases and J by 5 bases. The CDR3 spells CASSSLDRVVRNTIYF. The CDR3 nucleotides read TGTGCCAGCAGTTCACTGGACAGGGTGGTTCGAAACACCATATATTTT.

This clonotype was counted at least ten times. The genes are TRBV5-4 and TRBJ2-1; 9 bases match TRBD1. This CDR3 contains 15 residues. Per the germline V gene, CDR1 is SGHNT and CDR2 is YYREEE (reference sequence). V lost 3 bases, J lost 4 bases, and 5 bases stayed unmatched. CDR3 DNA: TGTGCCAGCAGCTCGACAGGGGGGGAGTACAATGAGCAGTTCTTC. Translating gives CASSSTGGEYNEQFF.

The V gene is TRBV27, the J gene TRBJ1-1; 8 positions match TRBD1. Losses at the gene ends were 6 bases for V and 1 base for J; bases not matched to a gene: 10. The CDR3 has 16 amino acids. In germline, CDR1 is MNHEY, CDR2 SMNVEV (reference sequence). The CDR3 is CASSQRPGTGNTEAFF. Here the CDR3 DNA reads TGTGCCAGCAGCCAACGTCCCGGGACAGGGAACACTGAAGCTTTCTTT.

This clonotype has a count of ten or more. This chain uses TRBV6-5 with TRBJ1-1; D unresolved. The CDR3 sequence is 18 residues long. V was shortened by 6 bases and J by 6 bases, with 29 bases between the two germline ends. Germline V gene sequence: CDR1 MNHEY, CDR2 SVGAGI. Written as DNA, the CDR3 is TGTGCCAGCAGCCGGCCGTCCTTGGGAGCTCCCCCGGGGTCTGAAGCTTTCTTT. This encodes CASSRPSLGAPPGSEAFF.

This clonotype was seen repeatedly, ten times or more. The chain has TRBV7-3 and TRBJ2-2, with 12 bases identical to TRBD2. The CDR3 is 17 residues long. The V and J ends lost 2 bases and 5 bases, in that order; junction bases with no gene match: 6. Germline CDR1 reads SGHTA; CDR2 reads FQGTGA. In DNA, the CDR3 is TGTGCCAGCAGCTTACACGGACTAGCGGGGAGGACCGGGGAGCTGTTTTTT. It codes for CASSLHGLAGRTGELFF.

This clonotype was seen repeatedly, ten times or more. The chain employs TRBV5-1 and TRBJ2-3; D may match TRBD1 or TRBD2 (5 bases each). This CDR3 region has 13 residues. Germline CDR1 reads SGHRS; CDR2 reads YFSETQ. The ends were cut back, 3 bases at V and 2 bases at J, with 7 bases in the middle. The CDR3 DNA follows: TGCGCCAGCAGCTCCGGGACCACAGATACGCAGTATTTT. This sequence encodes CASSSGTTDTQYF.